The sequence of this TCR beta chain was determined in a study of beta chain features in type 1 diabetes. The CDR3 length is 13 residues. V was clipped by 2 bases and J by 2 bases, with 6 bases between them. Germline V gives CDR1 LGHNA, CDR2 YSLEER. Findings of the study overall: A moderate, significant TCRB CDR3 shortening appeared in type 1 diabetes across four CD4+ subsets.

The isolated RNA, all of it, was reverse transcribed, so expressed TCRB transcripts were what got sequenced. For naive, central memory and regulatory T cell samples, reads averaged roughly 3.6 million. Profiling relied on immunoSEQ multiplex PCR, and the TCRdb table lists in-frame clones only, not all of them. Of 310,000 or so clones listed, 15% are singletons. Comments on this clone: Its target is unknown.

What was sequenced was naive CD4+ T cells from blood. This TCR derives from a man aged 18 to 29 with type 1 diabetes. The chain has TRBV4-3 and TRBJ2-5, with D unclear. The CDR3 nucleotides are TGCGCCAGCAGCCAACCCCCACAAGAGACCCAGTACTTC. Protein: CASSQPPQETQYF.